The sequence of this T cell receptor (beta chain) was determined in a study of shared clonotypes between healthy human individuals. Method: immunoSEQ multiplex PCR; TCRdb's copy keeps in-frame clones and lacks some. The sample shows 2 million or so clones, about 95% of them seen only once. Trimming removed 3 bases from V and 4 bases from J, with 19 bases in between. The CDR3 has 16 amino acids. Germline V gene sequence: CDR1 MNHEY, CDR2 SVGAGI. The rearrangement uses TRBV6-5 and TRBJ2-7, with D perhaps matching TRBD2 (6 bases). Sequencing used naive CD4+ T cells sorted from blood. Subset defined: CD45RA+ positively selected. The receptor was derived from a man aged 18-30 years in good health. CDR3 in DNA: TGTGCCAGCAGTTATTCCAAGGCGGGACCTGATTACGAGCAGTACTTC. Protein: CASSYSKAGPDYEQYF.